The subject of this entry is one T cell receptor (beta chain). The antigen is unknown. The record originates from a study of radiation and T cells in renal cell carcinoma. Study results and caveats: In blood, top tumor clones expanded by 2 weeks, shrinking by 4.

This CDR3 has 12 amino acids. Trimming pared 2 bases from V and 10 bases from J, leaving 9 bases between. Germline V gene sequence: CDR1 MNHNS, CDR2 SASEGT. Indicated time point: blood 4 weeks post-SBRT, at nephrectomy. Treatment defined: 15 Gy SBRT to primary tumor, nephrectomy 4 weeks later. Nephrectomy followed 15 Gy stereotactic body radiation by 4 weeks. Sequenced by immunoSEQ multiplex PCR; TCRdb stores in-frame clones only, minus some. The data show under 100,000 clones, around 84% seen once. The chain couples TRBV6-1 to TRBJ2-1, with D uncertain. The TCR originated in a man aged 55 to 70 with renal cell carcinoma. The sample was blood, taken from a patient whose treatment included radiotherapy and nephrectomy. CDR3 nucleotide sequence: TGTGCCAGCAGTGAATTCGTGAAAGAGCAGTTCTTC. It is translated as CASSEFVKEQFF.